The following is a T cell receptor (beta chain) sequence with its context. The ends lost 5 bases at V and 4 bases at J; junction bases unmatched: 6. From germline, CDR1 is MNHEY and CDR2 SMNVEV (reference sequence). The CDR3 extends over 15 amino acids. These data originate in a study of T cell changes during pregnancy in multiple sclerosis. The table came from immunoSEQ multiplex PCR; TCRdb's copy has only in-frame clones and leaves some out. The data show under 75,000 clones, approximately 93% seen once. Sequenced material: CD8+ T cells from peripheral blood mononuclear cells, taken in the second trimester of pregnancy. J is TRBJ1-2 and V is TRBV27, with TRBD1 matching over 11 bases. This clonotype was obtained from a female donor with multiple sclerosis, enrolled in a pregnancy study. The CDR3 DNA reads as TGTGCCAGCAGTCTACGGACAGGGGGCGGCTATGGCTACACCTTC. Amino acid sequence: CASSLRTGGGYGYTF.